The clone carrying this T cell receptor (beta chain) occurred a few times. TCRdb recomputed calls from the 5' RACE reads with MiXCR, one row per CDR3 protein. Of about 1,500 distinct CDR3 sequences listed, around 13% are singletons. This sample stems from a study of spatial heterogeneity in lung cancer. Time point reported: sample taken at primary tumor resection. The donors, fewer than 95 patients with untreated early-stage non-small cell lung cancer, provided the samples. Tumor, nontumor lung or frozen PBMC supplied whole RNA that was sequenced unsorted. Trimming stripped 2 bases from V and 5 bases from J, with 9 bases between. The CDR3 runs 13 residues. Germline-derived CDR1 and CDR2 are LGHNA and YNFKEQ.

The source of this sequence is a male donor with early-stage non-small cell lung cancer. The source material was normal lung tissue next to the tumor, sampled at surgery. The rearrangement links TRBV4-2 to TRBJ2-5, with D uncertain. The CDR3 nucleotides are TGTGCCAGCAGCCAACAAGTTGAGGAGACCCAGTACTTC. This sequence encodes CASSQQVEETQYF.